The 13 T cell receptor beta chains below were found in one sample sequenced in a study of CD8+ T cells in alopecia areata. Treatment given: oral pan-JAK inhibitor, 5-10 mg twice daily. cDNA serving as the sequencing template came from extracted, reverse transcribed RNA. The data were produced by immunoSEQ multiplex PCR, yet TCRdb's version contains in-frame clones alone and is incomplete. This table has 150,000 to 200,000 clones, about 65% appearing once. The sequencing here drew on CD4+ T cells sorted from blood, taken between weeks 47 and 50, from a patient treated with tofacitinib. Source of these receptors: a human donor with alopecia areata.

This chain links TRBV4-3 with TRBJ1-5, with unresolved D. Germline CDR1 is LGHNA and CDR2 is YSLEER. The CDR3 contains 13 residues. V was pared by 2 bases and J by 6 bases, with 8 bases between. CDR3 sequence: CASSQRVSQPQHF. Written as DNA, the CDR3 is TGCGCCAGCAGCCAAAGGGTCAGTCAGCCCCAGCATTTT.

In nucleotides, the CDR3 is TGTGCCAGCAGCCCGCGGACAGCCGGGAACACTGAAGCTTTCTTT. Protein: CASSPRTAGNTEAFF. The V gene is TRBV7-9, the J gene TRBJ1-1; D is possibly TRBD1 (6 bases). The CDR3 runs to 15 residues. Trimming cost V 5 bases and J 1 base, with 14 bases left between them. Germline loops: CDR1 SEHNR, CDR2 FQNEAQ (reference sequence).

As DNA, the CDR3 is TGTGCCACCAGCAGGAACACCGGGGAGCTGTTTTTT. It is translated as CATSRNTGELFF. The J gene is TRBJ2-2, the V gene TRBV15; the D is unclear. Between the trimmed V and J ends, which lost 3 bases and 1 base, there was a span of 0 bases. This CDR3 is built from 12 residues. Germline V gives CDR1 LNHNV, CDR2 YYDKDF (reference sequence). The whole variable domain, filled in from reference TRBV15 and TRBJ2-2, reads DAMVIQNPRYQVTQFGKPVTLSCSQTLNHNVMYWYQQKSSQAPKLLFHYYDKDFNNEADTPDNFQSRRPNTSFCFLDIRSPGLGDTAMYLCATSRNTGELFFGEGSRLTVL.

This clone has more than one count but fewer than ten. V and J are TRBV7-2 and TRBJ2-7, with D possibly being TRBD1 (7 bases). Between the trimmed V and J ends, which lost 3 bases and 6 bases, there was a span of 18 bases. Germline CDR1 is SGHTA and CDR2 is FQGNSA. This CDR3 is built from 15 residues. The chain's CDR3 is CASSFSTQGGGEQYF. CDR3 nucleotides: TGTGCCAGCAGCTTCTCTACCCAGGGGGGTGGCGAGCAGTACTTC.

This clone has only one observation. This chain links TRBV5-1 with TRBJ2-5; D is uncertain. Germline-derived CDR1 and CDR2 are SGHRS and YFSETQ. V was pared by 0 bases and J by 2 bases, with 8 bases between. CDR3 length equals 14 residues. This chain's CDR3 is CASSLANSQETQYF. The CDR3 coding sequence is TGCGCCAGCAGCTTGGCGAACAGTCAAGAGACCCAGTACTTC. The variable domain in full, with the rest retrieved from reference TRBV5-1 and TRBJ2-5, is KAGVTQTPRYLIKTRGQQVTLSCSPISGHRSVSWYQQTPGQGLQFLFEYFSETQRNKGNFPGRFSGRQFSNSRSEMNVSTLELGDSALYLCASSLANSQETQYFGPGTRLLVL.

This clone appeared once. V is TRBV30 and J is TRBJ1-1; D unresolved. V dropped 2 bases and J dropped 3 bases, with 13 bases sitting between them. Germline V gene data show CDR1 as GTSNPN and CDR2 as SVGIG (reference sequence). This CDR3 has 14 residues. CDR3 region: CAWSRGFGDTEAFF. CDR3 coding DNA: TGTGCCTGGAGTAGAGGGTTTGGAGACACTGAAGCTTTCTTT.

V is TRBV30 and J is TRBJ2-2, with D perhaps being TRBD1 or TRBD2 (5 bases each). The ends were cut back, 4 bases at V and 7 bases at J, with 10 bases in the middle. Germline values: CDR1 GTSNPN, CDR2 SVGIG (reference sequence). The CDR3 is 12 amino acids. The CDR3 loop reads CAWMRGVGELFF. The CDR3 DNA follows: TGTGCCTGGATGAGGGGCGTCGGGGAGCTGTTTTTT. The variable domain in full, completed from reference TRBV30 and TRBJ2-2, reads SQTIHQWPATLVQPVGSPLSLECTVEGTSNPNLYWYRQAAGRGLQLLFYSVGIGQISSEVPQNLSASRPQDRQFILSSKKLLLSDSGFYLCAWMRGVGELFFGEGSRLTVL.

The J gene is TRBJ1-1, the V gene TRBV19; maybe TRBD1 (5 bases). V lost 6 bases, J lost 1 base, and 27 bases lay in between. In germline, CDR1 is LNHDA, CDR2 SQIVND (reference sequence). This CDR3 is 19 amino acids long. The CDR3 coding sequence is TGTGCCAGTAGAATGGTGGAGGGGTCGGCTCCAACTTGGAACACTGAAGCTTTCTTT. Amino acid sequence: CASRMVEGSAPTWNTEAFF.

The gene calls are TRBV5-6 and TRBJ1-2; 11 bases map to TRBD1. Germline CDR1 SGHDT, CDR2 YYEEEE. V dropped 5 bases and J dropped 8; count of bases not matched to a gene: 2. The CDR3 covers 12 residues. CDR3 nucleotide sequence: TGTGCCAGCAGGGACAGGGGGCACGGCTACACCTTC. It specifies CASRDRGHGYTF.

V gene TRBV30 combines with J gene TRBJ1-1; D unclear. Germline V gives CDR1 GTSNPN, CDR2 SVGIG (reference sequence). The CDR3 has 13 amino acids. Trimming took 1 base from V and 4 from J, leaving 10 bases between them. DNA of the CDR3: TGTGCCTGGAGTGGTCCGACGGTCACTGAAGCTTTCTTT. Its protein is CAWSGPTVTEAFF.

This clone has only a few counts. This sequence joins TRBV5-1 and TRBJ2-1, with TRBD2 as a possible D gene (6 bases). The CDR3 has 14 residues. The germline CDR1 and CDR2 sequences are SGHRS and YFSETQ. V dropped 6 bases and J dropped 9 bases, with 19 bases sitting between them. The chain's CDR3 is CASNKGDVEGEQFF. The CDR3 bases are TGCGCCAGCAACAAAGGGGATGTGGAGGGTGAGCAGTTCTTC.

A note on this clone: An end of the junction does not agree with germline; a read error may underlie this. This sequence joins TRBV30 and TRBJ2-7; possibly TRBD2 for D (6 bases). Germline CDR1 reads GTSNPN; CDR2 reads SVGIG (reference sequence). There are 11 residues in the CDR3. The chain's CDR3 is CACYLGGHPLF. CDR3 sequence (DNA): TGTGCCTGTTACCTAGGAGGGCATCCCCTATTC. Supplemented by reference TRBV30 and TRBJ2-7, the full variable domain reads SQTIHQWPATLVQPVGSPLSLECTVEGTSNPNLYWYRQAAGRGLQLLFYSVGIGQISSEVPQNLSASRPQDRQFILSSKKLLLSDSGFYLCACYLGGHPLFGPGTRLTVT.

The CDR3: CAGSNRNEKLFF. CDR3 bases: TGTGCCGGTTCGAACAGGAATGAAAAACTGTTTTTT. This chain uses TRBV30 with TRBJ1-4; the D gene is possibly TRBD1 (5 bases). The V gene lost 8 bases and the J gene lost 5 bases, with 12 bases spanning the gap. Germline V CDR1 and CDR2: GTSNPN, SVGIG (reference sequence). This CDR3 has 12 residues.